The rows below give T cell receptor beta chains drawn from one sample of a study of long-term antiretroviral therapy in people with HIV. Generated by immunoSEQ multiplex PCR, the TCRdb table keeps only in-frame clones and is missing some. Among around 25,000 clones, around 86% were seen once, and the ten largest hold about 3.5%. Sequences were derived from unsorted PBMCs, sampled 1.9 years after starting antiretroviral therapy. The source of these receptors is a woman younger than 45 with HIV. The CDR3 runs from the conserved cysteine through the conserved F or W. D genes are given only for firm matches.

j_gene	d_gene	v_gene	CDR3aa	CDR3nt
TRBJ2-2	TRBD1	TRBV6-6	CASSYSLQGAGELFF	TGTGCCAGCAGTTACTCCCTCCAGGGGGCCGGGGAGCTGTTTTTT
TRBJ2-5	.	TRBV18	CASSPEKTQYF	TGTGCCAGCTCACCGGAAAAGACCCAGTACTTC
TRBJ1-3	.	TRBV6-1	CASRGTLAGNTIYF	TGTGCCAGCAGGGGGACTTTAGCTGGAAACACCATATATTTT
TRBJ2-5	TRBD2	TRBV14	CASSHTSGGVTFGETQYF	TGTGCCAGCAGCCATACTAGCGGGGGAGTTACTTTTGGAGAGACCCAGTACTTC
TRBJ2-5	TRBD2	TRBV29-1	CSTSGAETQYF	TGCAGCACTAGCGGGGCGGAGACCCAGTACTTC
TRBJ2-1	TRBD1	TRBV7-3	CASSPNRQGQQFF	TGTGCCAGCAGCCCAAATCGACAGGGACAGCAGTTCTTC
TRBJ1-1	.	TRBV6-5	CASSYGATGNTEAFF	TGTGCCAGCAGTTACGGAGCGACAGGGAACACTGAAGCTTTCTTT
TRBJ2-3	.	TRBV19	CASNRAAVTDTQYF	TGTGCCAGTAACCGCGCGGCAGTCACAGATACGCAGTATTTT
TRBJ2-3	.	TRBV19	CASSVSTAGDTQYF	TGTGCCAGTAGTGTCTCGACAGCTGGAGATACGCAGTATTTT
TRBJ1-2	.	TRBV11-2	CASSPGAQSYGYTF	TGTGCCAGCAGCCCCGGGGCCCAAAGCTATGGCTACACCTTC
TRBJ1-1	.	TRBV18	CASSPSPFDSEAFF	TGTGCCAGCTCACCATCCCCGTTTGACTCTGAAGCTTTCTTT
TRBJ2-3	.	TRBV4-2	CASSQDLGGDTQYF	TGTGCCAGCAGCCAAGACCTGGGCGGAGATACGCAGTATTTT
TRBJ2-5	TRBD2	TRBV6-1	CASSASGGAKETQYF	TGTGCCAGCAGTGCTAGCGGGGGGGCCAAAGAGACCCAGTACTTC
TRBJ1-2	.	TRBV6-1	CASSGDYDGYTF	TGTGCCAGCAGTGGGGACTACGATGGCTACACCTTC
TRBJ2-5	.	TRBV30	CAWSVNFQETQYF	TGTGCCTGGAGTGTAAACTTTCAAGAGACCCAGTACTTC